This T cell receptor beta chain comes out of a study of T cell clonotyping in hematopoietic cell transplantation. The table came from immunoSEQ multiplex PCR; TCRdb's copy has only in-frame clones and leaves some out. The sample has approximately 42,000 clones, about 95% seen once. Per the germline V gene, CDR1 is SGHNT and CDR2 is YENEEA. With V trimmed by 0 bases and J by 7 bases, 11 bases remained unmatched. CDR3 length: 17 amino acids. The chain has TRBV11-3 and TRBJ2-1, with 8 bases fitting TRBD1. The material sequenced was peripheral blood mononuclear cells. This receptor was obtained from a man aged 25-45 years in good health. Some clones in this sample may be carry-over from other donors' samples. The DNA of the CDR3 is TGTGCCAGCAGCTTAGATTCGTCGGCAGGGGGCTTTAATGAGCAGTTCTTC. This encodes CASSLDSSAGGFNEQFF. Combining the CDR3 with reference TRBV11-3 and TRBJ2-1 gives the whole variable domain EAGVVQSPRYKIIEKKQPVAFWCNPISGHNTLYWYLQNLGQGPELLIRYENEEAVDDSQLPKDRFSAERLKGVDSTLKIQPAELGDSAVYLCASSLDSSAGGFNEQFFGPGTRLTVL.